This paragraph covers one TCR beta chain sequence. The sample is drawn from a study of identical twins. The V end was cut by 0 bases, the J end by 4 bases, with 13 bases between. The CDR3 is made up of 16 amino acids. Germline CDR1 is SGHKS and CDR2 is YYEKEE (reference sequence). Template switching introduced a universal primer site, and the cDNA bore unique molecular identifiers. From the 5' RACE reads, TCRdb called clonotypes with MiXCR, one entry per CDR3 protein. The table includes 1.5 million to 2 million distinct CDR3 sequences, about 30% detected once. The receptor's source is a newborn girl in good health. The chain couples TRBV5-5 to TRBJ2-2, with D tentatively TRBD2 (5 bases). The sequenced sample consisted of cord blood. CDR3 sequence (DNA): TGTGCCAGCAGCTTGGGGACCGGGGTGCGCACCGGGGAGCTGTTTTTT. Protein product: CASSLGTGVRTGELFF.